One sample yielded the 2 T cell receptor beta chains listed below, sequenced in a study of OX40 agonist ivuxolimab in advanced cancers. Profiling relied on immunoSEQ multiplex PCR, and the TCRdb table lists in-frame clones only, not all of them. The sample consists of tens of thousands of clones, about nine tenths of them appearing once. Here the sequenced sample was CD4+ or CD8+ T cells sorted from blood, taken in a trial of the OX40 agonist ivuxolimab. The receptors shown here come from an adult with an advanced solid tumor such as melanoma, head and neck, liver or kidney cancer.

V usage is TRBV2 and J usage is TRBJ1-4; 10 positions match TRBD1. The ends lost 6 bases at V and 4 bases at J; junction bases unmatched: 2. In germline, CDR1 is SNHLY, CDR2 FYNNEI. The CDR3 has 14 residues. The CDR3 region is CASRGTGDNEKLFF. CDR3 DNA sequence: TGTGCCAGCAGGGGGACAGGGGATAATGAAAAACTGTTTTTT.

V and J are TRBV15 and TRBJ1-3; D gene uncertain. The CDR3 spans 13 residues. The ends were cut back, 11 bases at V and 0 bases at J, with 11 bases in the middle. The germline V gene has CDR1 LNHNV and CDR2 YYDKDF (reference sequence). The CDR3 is CAPVLYSGNTIYF. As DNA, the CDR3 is TGTGCCCCGGTCCTTTACTCTGGAAACACCATATATTTT.